This T cell receptor beta chain comes out of a study of beta chain features in type 1 diabetes. Study outcomes and limitations: The study found moderately but significantly shorter TCRB CDR3s in all four CD4+ subsets of Type 1 diabetes patients.

What was sequenced were expressed TCRB transcripts, since all of the isolated RNA had been reverse transcribed. Samples of naive, central memory and regulatory T cells yielded a mean of approximately 3.9 million reads. Assay: immunoSEQ multiplex PCR; the TCRdb copy retains only in-frame clones and omits some. Of about 260,000 clones listed, 20% are singletons. The CDR3 covers 15 residues. J gave up 0 bases and V 5 bases, and 7 bases lay outside the gene matches. Germline CDR1 and CDR2: LNHDA and SQIVND (reference sequence). Sorting of CD4+ naive, central memory, regulatory and stem cell-like memory cells was performed via CD45RO/CCR7/CD25/CD127/CD95/CD27. A few counts support this clone. Its antigen is not identified.

The rearrangement joins TRBV19 to TRBJ2-7; 7 bases match TRBD1. The source material was naive CD4+ T cells from blood. This clonotype was sampled from a woman between 35 and 50 years old with type 1 diabetes. The chain's CDR3 is CASSPRDSNSYEQYF. The CDR3 DNA is TGTGCCAGTAGTCCACGGGACAGCAACTCCTACGAGCAGTACTTC.